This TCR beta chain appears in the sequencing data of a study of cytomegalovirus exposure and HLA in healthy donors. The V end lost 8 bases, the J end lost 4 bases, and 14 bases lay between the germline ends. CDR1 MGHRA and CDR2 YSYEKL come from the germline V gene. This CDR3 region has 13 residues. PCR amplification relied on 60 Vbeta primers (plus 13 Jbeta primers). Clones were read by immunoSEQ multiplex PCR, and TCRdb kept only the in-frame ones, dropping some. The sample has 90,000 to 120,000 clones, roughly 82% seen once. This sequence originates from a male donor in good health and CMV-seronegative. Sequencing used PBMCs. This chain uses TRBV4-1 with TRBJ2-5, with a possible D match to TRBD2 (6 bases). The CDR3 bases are TGCGCCAGCGTGGGGGGATTCGGAGAGACCCAGTACTTC. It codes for CASVGGFGETQYF.